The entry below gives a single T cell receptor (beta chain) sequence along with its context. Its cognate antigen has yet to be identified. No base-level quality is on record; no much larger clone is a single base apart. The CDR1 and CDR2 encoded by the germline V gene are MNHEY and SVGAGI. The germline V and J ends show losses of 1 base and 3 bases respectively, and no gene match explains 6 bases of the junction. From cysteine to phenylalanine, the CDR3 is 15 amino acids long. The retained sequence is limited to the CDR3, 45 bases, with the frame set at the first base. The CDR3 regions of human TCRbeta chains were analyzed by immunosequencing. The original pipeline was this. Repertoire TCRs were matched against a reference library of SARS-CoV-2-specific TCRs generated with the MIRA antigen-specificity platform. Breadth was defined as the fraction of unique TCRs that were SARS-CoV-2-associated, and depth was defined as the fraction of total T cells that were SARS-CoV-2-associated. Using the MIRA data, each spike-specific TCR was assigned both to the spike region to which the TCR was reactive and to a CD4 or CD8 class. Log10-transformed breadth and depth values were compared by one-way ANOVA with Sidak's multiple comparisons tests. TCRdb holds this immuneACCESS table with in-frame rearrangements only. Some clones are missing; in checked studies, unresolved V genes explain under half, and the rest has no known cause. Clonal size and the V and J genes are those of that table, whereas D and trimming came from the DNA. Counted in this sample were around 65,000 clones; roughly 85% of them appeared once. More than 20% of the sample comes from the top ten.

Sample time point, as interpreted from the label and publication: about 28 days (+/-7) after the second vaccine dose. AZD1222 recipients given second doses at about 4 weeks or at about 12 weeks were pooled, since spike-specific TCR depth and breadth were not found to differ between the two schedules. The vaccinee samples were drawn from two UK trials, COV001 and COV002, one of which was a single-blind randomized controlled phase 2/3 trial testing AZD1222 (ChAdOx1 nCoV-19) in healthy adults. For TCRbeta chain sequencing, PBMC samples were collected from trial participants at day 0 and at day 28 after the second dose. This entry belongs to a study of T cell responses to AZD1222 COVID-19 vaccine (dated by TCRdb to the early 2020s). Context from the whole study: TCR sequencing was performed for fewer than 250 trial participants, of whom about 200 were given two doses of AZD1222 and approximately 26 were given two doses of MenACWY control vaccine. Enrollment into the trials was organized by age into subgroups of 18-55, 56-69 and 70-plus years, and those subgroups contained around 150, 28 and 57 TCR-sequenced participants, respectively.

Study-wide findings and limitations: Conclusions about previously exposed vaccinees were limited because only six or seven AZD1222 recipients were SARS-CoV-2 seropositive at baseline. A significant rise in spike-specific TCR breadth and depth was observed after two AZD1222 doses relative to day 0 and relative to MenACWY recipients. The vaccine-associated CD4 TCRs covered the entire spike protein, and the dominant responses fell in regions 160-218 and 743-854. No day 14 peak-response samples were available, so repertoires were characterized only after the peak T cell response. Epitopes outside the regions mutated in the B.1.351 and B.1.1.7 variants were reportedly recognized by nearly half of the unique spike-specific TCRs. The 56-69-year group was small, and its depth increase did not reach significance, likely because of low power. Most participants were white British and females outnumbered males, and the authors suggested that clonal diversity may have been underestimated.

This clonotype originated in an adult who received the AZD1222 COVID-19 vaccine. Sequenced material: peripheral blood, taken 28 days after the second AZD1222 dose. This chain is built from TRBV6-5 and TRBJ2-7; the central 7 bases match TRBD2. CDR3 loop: CASSYFTSDLYEQYF. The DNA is TGTGCCAGCAGTTACTTTACTAGCGACCTCTACGAGCAGTACTTC.